One sample yielded the 7 T cell receptor beta chains listed below, sequenced in a study of a mutant IDH1 vaccine in newly diagnosed glioma. Noted time point: week 11, during vaccination. Each dose delivered 300 ug of mutant IDH1 20-mer peptide subcutaneously with imiquimod. Measured with immunoSEQ multiplex PCR; TCRdb has only the in-frame clones, and not every one. The sample includes tens of thousands of clones, roughly 84% of them seen just once. These receptors are not linked to any known antigen. Sequenced material: PBMCs, taken from a glioma patient whose treatment included an IDH1 peptide vaccine. The receptors originated from a middle-aged man with glioma.

The CDR3 coding sequence is TGTGCCAGCAGCCAGCCGGGACTAGCGGGGAAGGGCGGGGAGCTGTTTTTT. It codes for CASSQPGLAGKGGELFF. The rearrangement joins TRBV5-4 to TRBJ2-2; 13 positions match TRBD2. The V and J ends lost 4 bases and 7 bases, in that order; junction bases with no gene match: 10. This CDR3 is built from 17 residues. Germline loops: CDR1 SGHNT, CDR2 YYREEE (reference sequence).

This chain links TRBV7-9 with TRBJ1-1, with TRBD1 matching over 7 bases. Germline V gives CDR1 SEHNR, CDR2 FQNEAQ (reference sequence). Losses at the gene ends were 7 bases for V and 6 bases for J; bases not matched to a gene: 8. This CDR3 contains 13 residues. CDR3 in amino acids: CASNDRVEAEAFF. CDR3 DNA: TGTGCCAGCAATGACAGGGTTGAGGCTGAAGCTTTCTTT.

This clone was seen a single time. Other DNA sequences in the sample encode the same CDR3. The chain has TRBV5-6 and TRBJ2-5; D is ambiguous. V was trimmed by 0 bases and J by 5 bases, leaving 8 bases between them. This CDR3 contains 13 residues. Looked up from germline, CDR1 is SGHDT and CDR2 is YYEEEE. CDR3 nucleotides: TGTGCCAGCAGCTTGGGACTGGGGGAGACCCAGTACTTC. It codes for CASSLGLGETQYF.

This chain uses TRBV6-5 with TRBJ1-4; TRBD1 aligns across 9 bases. The CDR3 length is 15 residues. The J segment lost 8 bases and the V segment lost 6 bases, leaving 10 bases of the junction unmatched. CDR1 and CDR2 (germline): MNHEY, SVGAGI. The chain's CDR3 is CASSRGTGYLEKLFF. The CDR3 DNA reads TGTGCCAGCAGCCGTGGGACAGGGTATCTGGAAAAACTGTTTTTT.

V usage is TRBV5-4 and J usage is TRBJ1-4; 11 bases are shared with TRBD1. V lost 3 bases, J lost 8 bases, and 15 bases stayed unmatched. The germline V gene has CDR1 SGHNT and CDR2 YYREEE (reference sequence). The CDR3 covers 18 residues. CDR3 sequence reads: CASSWHRDRGSQGEKLFF. The CDR3 nucleotides are TGTGCCAGCAGCTGGCACCGGGACAGGGGGAGTCAAGGGGAAAAACTGTTTTTT. The whole variable domain, filled in from reference TRBV5-4 and TRBJ1-4, reads ETGVTQSPTHLIKTRGQQVTLRCSSQSGHNTVSWYQQALGQGPQFIFQYYREEENGRGNFPPRFSGLQFPNYSSELNVNALELDDSALYLCASSWHRDRGSQGEKLFFGSGTQLSVL.

The chain joins TRBV4-1 to TRBJ2-7; the D gene is possibly TRBD1 (6 bases). CDR3 length: 16 amino acids. V was trimmed by 5 bases and J by 3 bases, leaving 20 bases between them. The germline V gene encodes CDR1 MGHRA and CDR2 YSYEKL. The CDR3 nucleotides are TGCGCCAGCAGCTGGGGGCAGCGACCAGGGGACTACGAGCAGTACTTC. This sequence encodes CASSWGQRPGDYEQYF.

The chain recombines TRBV6-1 with TRBJ2-7, with 10 positions matching TRBD2. V dropped 10 bases and J dropped 5; count of bases not matched to a gene: 14. This CDR3 comprises 15 residues. Germline V gives CDR1 MNHNS, CDR2 SASEGT. The CDR3 DNA follows: TGTGCCATAAGACTAGCTAGCGGGAGTTTCAACGAGCAGTACTTC. It specifies CAIRLASGSFNEQYF.